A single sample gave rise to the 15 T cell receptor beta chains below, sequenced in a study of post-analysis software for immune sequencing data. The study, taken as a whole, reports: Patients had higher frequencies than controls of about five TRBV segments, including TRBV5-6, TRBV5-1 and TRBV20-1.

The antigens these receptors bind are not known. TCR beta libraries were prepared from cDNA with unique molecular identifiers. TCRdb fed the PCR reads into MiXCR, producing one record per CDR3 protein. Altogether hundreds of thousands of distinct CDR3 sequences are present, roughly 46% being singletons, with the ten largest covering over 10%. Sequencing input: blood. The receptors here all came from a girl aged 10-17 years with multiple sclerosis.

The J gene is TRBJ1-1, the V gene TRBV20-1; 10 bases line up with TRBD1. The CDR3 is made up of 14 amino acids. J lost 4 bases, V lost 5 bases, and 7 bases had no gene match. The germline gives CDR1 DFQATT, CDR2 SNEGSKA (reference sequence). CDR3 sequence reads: CSAGDRGGITEAFF. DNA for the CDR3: TGCAGTGCTGGGGACAGGGGAGGTATCACTGAAGCTTTCTTT.

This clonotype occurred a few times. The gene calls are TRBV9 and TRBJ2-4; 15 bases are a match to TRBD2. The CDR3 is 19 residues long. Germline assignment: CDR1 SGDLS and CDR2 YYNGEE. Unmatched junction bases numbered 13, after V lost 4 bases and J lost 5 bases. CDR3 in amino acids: CASSSTGTSGRFFENIQYF. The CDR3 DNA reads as TGTGCCAGCAGCTCCACCGGGACTAGCGGGAGGTTTTTTGAAAACATTCAGTACTTC.

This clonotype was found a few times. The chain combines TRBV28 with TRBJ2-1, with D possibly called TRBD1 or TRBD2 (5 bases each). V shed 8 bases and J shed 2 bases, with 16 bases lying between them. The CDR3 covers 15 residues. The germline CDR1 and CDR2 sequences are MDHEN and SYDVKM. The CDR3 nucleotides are TGTGCCAGCGAGTTGAGGGGACCAACCTACAATGAGCAGTTCTTC. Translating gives CASELRGPTYNEQFF.

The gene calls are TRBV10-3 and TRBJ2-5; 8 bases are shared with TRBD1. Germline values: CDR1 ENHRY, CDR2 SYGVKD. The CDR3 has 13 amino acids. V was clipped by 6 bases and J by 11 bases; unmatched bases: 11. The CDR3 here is CAISSDRGNEQYF. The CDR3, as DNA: TGTGCCATCAGCTCAGACAGGGGCAATGAGCAGTACTTC.

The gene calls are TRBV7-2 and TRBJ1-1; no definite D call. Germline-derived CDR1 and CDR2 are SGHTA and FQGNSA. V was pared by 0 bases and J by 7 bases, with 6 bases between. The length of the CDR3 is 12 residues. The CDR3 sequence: CASSLAVGEAFF. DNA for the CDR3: TGTGCCAGCAGCTTAGCCGTGGGTGAAGCTTTCTTT.

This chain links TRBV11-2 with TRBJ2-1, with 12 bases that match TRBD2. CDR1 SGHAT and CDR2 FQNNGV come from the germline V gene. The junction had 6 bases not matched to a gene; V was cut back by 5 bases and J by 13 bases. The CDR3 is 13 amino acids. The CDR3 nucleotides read TGTGCCAGCAGCCCGCGACTAGCGGGAGATCAGTTCTTC. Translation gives CASSPRLAGDQFF. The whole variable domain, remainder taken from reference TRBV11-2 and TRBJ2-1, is EAGVAQSPRYKIIEKRQSVAFWCNPISGHATLYWYQQILGQGPKLLIQFQNNGVVDDSQLPKDRFSAERLKGVDSTLKIQPAKLEDSAVYLCASSPRLAGDQFFGPGTRLTVL.

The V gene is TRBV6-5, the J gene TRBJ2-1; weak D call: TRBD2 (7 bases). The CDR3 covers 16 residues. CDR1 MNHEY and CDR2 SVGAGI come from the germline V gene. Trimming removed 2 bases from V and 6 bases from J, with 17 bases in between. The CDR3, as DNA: TGTGCCAGCAGTTACGCAAACAGGGAGGGGGTCAATGAGCAGTTCTTC. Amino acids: CASSYANREGVNEQFF.

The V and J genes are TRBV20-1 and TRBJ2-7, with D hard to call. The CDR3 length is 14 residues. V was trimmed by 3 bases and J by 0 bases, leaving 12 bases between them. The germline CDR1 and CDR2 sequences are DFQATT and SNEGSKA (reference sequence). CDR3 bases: TGCAGTGCTAGTCGAGTCCTTCCCTCCTACGAGCAGTACTTC. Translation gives CSASRVLPSYEQYF.

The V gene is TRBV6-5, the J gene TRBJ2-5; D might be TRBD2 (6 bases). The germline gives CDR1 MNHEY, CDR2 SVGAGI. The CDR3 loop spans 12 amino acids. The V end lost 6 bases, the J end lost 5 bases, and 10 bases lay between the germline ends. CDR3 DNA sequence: TGTGCCAGCAGCACTAGCATGGAGACCCAGTACTTC. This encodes CASSTSMETQYF.

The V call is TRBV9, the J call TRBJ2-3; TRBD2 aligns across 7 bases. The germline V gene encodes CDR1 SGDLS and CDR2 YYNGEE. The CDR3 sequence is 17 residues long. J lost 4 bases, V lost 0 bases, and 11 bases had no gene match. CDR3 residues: CASSVGLVGGQADTQYF. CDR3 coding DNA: TGTGCCAGCAGCGTAGGCCTTGTGGGAGGGCAGGCAGATACGCAGTATTTT.

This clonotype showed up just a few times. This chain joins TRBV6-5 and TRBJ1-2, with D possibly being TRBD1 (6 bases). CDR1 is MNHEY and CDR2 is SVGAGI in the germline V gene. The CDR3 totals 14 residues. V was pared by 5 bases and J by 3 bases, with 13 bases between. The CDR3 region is CASSRTAEDYGYTF. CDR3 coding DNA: TGTGCCAGCAGTCGGACAGCGGAAGACTATGGCTACACCTTC.

The chain's CDR3 is CATRQTTMNTEAFF. The DNA for the CDR3 is TGTGCCACCCGACAAACTACCATGAACACTGAAGCTTTCTTT. The chain has TRBV28 and TRBJ1-1; D ambiguous. The germline CDR1 and CDR2 sequences are MDHEN and SYDVKM. The CDR3 is 14 residues long. Trimming stripped 10 bases from V and 0 bases from J, with 15 bases between.

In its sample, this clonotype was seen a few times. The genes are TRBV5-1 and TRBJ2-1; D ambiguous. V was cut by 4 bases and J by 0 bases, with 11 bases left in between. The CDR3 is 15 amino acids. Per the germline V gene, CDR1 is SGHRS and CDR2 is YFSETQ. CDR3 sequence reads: CASSLYSSSYNEQFF. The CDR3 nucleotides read TGCGCCAGCAGCCTATACTCGAGCTCCTACAATGAGCAGTTCTTC.

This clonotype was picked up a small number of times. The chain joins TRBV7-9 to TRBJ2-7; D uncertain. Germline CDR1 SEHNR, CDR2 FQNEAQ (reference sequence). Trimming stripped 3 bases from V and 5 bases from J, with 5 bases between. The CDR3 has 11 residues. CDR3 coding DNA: TGTGCCAGCAGCTTCATGGACGAGCAGTACTTC. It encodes CASSFMDEQYF.

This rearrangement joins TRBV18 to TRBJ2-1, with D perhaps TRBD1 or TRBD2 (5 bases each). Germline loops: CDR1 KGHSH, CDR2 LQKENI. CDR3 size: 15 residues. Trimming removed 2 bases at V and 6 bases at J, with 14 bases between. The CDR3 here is CASSPGANGINEQFF. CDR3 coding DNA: TGTGCCAGCTCACCAGGGGCTAACGGGATCAATGAGCAGTTCTTC.